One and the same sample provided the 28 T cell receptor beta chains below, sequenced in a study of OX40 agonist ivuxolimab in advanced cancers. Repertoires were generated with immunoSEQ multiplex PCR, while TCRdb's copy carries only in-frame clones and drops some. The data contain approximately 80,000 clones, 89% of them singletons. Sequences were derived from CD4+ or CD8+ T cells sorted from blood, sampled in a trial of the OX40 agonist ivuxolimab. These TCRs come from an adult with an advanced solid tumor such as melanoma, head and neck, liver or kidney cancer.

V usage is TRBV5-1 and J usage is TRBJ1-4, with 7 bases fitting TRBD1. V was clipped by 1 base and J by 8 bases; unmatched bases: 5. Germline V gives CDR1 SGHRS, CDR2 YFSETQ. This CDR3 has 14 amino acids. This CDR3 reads CASSLYGTEEKLFF. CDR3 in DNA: TGCGCCAGCAGCTTGTACGGGACAGAGGAAAAACTGTTTTTT. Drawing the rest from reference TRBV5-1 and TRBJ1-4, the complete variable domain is KAGVTQTPRYLIKTRGQQVTLSCSPISGHRSVSWYQQTPGQGLQFLFEYFSETQRNKGNFPGRFSGRQFSNSRSEMNVSTLELGDSALYLCASSLYGTEEKLFFGSGTQLSVL.

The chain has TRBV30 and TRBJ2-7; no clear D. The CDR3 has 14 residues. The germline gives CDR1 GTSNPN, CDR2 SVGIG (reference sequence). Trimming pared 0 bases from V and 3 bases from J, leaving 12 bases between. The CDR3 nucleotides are TGTGCCTGGAGTGTAGGGCAGCCTCTCTACGAGCAGTACTTC. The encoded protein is CAWSVGQPLYEQYF.

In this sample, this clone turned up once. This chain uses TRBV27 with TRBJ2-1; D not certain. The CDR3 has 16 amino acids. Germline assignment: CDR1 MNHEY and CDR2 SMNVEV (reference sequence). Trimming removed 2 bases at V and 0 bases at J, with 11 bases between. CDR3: CASSLRSQLSYNEQFF. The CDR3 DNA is TGTGCCAGCAGTTTAAGGTCCCAACTCTCCTACAATGAGCAGTTCTTC.

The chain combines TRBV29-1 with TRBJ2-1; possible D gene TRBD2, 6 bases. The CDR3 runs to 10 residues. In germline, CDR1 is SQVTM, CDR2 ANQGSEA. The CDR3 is CGAGYNEQFF. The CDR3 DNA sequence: TGCGGAGCGGGCTACAATGAGCAGTTCTTC.

The chain's CDR3 is CASNLGPYPHNEQFF. The CDR3 bases are TGCGCCAGCAACCTGGGCCCCTATCCCCACAATGAGCAGTTCTTC. The rearrangement uses TRBV5-1 and TRBJ2-1; no clear D. This CDR3 is built from 15 residues. Germline assignment: CDR1 SGHRS and CDR2 YFSETQ. Deletions cut 6 bases from V and 5 bases from J, with 18 bases between.

DNA for the CDR3: TGTGCCAGCACCCCAGAGTGGAGGGGGCGCGGGTTTGGCTACACCTTC. Amino acid sequence: CASTPEWRGRGFGYTF. V usage is TRBV28 and J usage is TRBJ1-2, with TRBD1 matching over 7 bases. With V trimmed by 7 bases and J by 7 bases, 18 bases remained unmatched. Germline-derived CDR1 and CDR2 are MDHEN and SYDVKM. This CDR3 has 16 residues.

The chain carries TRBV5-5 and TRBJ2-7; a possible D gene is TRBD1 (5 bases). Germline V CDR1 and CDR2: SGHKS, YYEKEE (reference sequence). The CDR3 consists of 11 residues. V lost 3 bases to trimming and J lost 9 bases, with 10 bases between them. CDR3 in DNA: TGTGCCAGCAGCTGGGGAAGGGGGCAGTACTTC. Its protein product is CASSWGRGQYF.

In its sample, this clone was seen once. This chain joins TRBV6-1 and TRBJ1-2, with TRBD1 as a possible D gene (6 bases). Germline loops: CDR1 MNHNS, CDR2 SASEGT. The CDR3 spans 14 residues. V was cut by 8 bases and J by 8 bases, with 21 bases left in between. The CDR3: CASPDTQGIQGYTF. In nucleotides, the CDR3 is TGTGCCAGCCCCGACACACAGGGAATACAGGGCTACACCTTC.

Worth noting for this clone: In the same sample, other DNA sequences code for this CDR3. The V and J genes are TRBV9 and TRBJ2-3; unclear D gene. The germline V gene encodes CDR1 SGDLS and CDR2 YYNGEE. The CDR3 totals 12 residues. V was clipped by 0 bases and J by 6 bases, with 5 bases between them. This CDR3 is CASSVGADTQYF. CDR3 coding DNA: TGTGCCAGCAGCGTAGGCGCGGATACGCAGTATTTT. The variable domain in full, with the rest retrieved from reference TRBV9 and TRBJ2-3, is DSGVTQTPKHLITATGQRVTLRCSPRSGDLSVYWYQQSLDQGLQFLIQYYNGEERAKGNILERFSAQQFPDLHSELNLSSLELGDSALYFCASSVGADTQYFGPGTRLTVL.

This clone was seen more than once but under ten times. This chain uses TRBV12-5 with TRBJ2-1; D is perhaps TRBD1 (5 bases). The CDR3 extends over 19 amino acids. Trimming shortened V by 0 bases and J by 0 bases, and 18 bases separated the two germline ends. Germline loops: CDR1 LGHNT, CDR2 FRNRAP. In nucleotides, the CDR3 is TGTGCTAGTGGTTTGGTAAGGGGCTATAGACAAAGCTCCTACAATGAGCAGTTCTTC. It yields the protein CASGLVRGYRQSSYNEQFF.

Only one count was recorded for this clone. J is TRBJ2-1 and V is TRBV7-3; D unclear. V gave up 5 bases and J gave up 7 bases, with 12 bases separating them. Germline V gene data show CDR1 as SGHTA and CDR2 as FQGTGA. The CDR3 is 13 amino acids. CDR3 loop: CASSRDGWNEQFF. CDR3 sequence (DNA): TGTGCCAGCAGCCGAGATGGTTGGAATGAGCAGTTCTTC. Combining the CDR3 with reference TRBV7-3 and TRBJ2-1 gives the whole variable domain GAGVSQTPSNKVTEKGKYVELRCDPISGHTALYWYRQSLGQGPEFLIYFQGTGAADDSGLPNDRFFAVRPEGSVSTLKIQRTERGDSAVYLCASSRDGWNEQFFGPGTRLTVL.

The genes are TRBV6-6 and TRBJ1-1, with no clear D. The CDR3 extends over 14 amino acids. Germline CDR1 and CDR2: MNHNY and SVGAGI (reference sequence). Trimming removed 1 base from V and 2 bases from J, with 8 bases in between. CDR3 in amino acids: CASSYYGVNTEAFF. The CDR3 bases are TGTGCCAGCAGTTACTACGGGGTAAACACTGAAGCTTTCTTT.

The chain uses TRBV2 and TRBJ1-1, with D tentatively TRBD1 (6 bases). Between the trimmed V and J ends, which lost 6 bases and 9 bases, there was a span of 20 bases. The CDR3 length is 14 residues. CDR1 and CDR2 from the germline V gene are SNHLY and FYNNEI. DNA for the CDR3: TGTGCCAGCAGGGATCAACAGGGTTCCCTGAAAGCTTTCTTT. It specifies CASRDQQGSLKAFF.

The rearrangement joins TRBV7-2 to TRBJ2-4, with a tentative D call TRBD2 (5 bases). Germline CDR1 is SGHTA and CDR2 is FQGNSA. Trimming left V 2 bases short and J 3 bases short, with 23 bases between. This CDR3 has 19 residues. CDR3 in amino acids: CASSLQLRTRGAGKNIQYF. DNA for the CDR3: TGTGCCAGCAGCTTACAGCTGAGGACTCGCGGTGCGGGCAAAAACATTCAGTACTTC.

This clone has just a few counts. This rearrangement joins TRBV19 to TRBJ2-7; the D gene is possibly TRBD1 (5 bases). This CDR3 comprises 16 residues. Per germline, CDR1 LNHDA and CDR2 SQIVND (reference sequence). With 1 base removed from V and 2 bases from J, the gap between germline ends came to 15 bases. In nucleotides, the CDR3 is TGTGCCAGTAGTATAGGCCCGGGCAGGGCAGCCTACGAGCAGTACTTC. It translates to CASSIGPGRAAYEQYF.

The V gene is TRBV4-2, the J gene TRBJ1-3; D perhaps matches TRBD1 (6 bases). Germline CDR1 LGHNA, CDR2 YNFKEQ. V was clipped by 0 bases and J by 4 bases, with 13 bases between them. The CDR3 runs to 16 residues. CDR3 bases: TGTGCCAGCAGCCAAGATCGGGGGGCGCAAGGAAACACCATATATTTT. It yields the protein CASSQDRGAQGNTIYF.

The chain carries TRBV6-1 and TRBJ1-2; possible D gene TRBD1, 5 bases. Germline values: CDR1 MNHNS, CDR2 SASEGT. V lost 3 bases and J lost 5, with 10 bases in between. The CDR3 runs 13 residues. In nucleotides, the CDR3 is TGTGCCAGCAGTGAGCAGGGAGGGTATGGCTACACCTTC. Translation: CASSEQGGYGYTF.

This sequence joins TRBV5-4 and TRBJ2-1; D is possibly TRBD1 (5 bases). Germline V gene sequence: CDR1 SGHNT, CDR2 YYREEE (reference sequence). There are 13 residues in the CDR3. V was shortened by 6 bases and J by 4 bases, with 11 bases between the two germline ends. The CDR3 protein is CASIPDKYNEQFF. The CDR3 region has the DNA TGTGCCAGCATCCCGGACAAGTACAATGAGCAGTTCTTC. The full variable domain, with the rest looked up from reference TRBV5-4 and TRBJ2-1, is ETGVTQSPTHLIKTRGQQVTLRCSSQSGHNTVSWYQQALGQGPQFIFQYYREEENGRGNFPPRFSGLQFPNYSSELNVNALELDDSALYLCASIPDKYNEQFFGPGTRLTVL.

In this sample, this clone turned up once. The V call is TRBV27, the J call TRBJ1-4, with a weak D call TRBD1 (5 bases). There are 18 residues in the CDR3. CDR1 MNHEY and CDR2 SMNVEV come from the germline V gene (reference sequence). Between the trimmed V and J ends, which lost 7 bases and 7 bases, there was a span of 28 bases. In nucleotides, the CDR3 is TGTGCCAGCACCCACTCCAACCCGGGACGGGGCTCGGGTGAAAAACTGTTTTTT. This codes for CASTHSNPGRGSGEKLFF. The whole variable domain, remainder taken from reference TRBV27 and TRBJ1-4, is EAQVTQNPRYLITVTGKKLTVTCSQNMNHEYMSWYRQDPGLGLRQIYYSMNVEVTDKGDVPEGYKVSRKEKRNFPLILESPSPNQTSLYFCASTHSNPGRGSGEKLFFGSGTQLSVL.

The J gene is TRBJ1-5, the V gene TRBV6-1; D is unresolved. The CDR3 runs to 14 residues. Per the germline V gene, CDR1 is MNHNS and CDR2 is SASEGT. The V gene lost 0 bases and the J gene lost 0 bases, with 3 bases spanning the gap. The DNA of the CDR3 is TGTGCCAGCAGTGAAGCGAGTAGCAATCAGCCCCAGCATTTT. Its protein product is CASSEASSNQPQHF.

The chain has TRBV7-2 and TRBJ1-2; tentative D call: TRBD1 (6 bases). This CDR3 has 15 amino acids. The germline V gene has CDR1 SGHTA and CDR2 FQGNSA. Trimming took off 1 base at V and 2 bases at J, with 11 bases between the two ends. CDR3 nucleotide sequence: TGTGCCAGCAGCTTAGTTGGGGGGGCAAACTATGGCTACACCTTC. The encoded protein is CASSLVGGANYGYTF. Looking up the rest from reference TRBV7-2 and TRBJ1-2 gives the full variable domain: GAGVSQSPSNKVTEKGKDVELRCDPISGHTALYWYRQSLGQGLEFLIYFQGNSAPDKSGLPSDRFSAERTGGSVSTLTIQRTQQEDSAVYLCASSLVGGANYGYTFGSGTRLTVV.

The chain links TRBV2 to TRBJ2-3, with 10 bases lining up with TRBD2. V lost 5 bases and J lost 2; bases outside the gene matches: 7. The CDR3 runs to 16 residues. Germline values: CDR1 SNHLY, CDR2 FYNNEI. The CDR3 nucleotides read TGTGCCAGCAGTCTAGCGGGAGCACCGATCACAGATACGCAGTATTTT. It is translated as CASSLAGAPITDTQYF.

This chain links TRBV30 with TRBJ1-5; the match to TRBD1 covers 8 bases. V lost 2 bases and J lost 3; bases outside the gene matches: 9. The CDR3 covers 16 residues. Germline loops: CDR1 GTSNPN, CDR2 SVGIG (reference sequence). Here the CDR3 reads CAWSTGTGQNNQPQHF. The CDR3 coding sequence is TGTGCCTGGAGTACAGGGACAGGCCAAAACAATCAGCCCCAGCATTTT. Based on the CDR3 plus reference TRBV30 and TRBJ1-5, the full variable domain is SQTIHQWPATLVQPVGSPLSLECTVEGTSNPNLYWYRQAAGRGLQLLFYSVGIGQISSEVPQNLSASRPQDRQFILSSKKLLLSDSGFYLCAWSTGTGQNNQPQHFGDGTRLSIL.

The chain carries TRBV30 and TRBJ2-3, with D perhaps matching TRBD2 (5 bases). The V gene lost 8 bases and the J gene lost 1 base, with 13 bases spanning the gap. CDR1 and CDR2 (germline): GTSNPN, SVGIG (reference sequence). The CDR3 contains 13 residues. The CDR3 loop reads CAQRRRGTDTQYF. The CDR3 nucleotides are TGTGCCCAAAGGAGGCGGGGCACAGATACGCAGTATTTT.

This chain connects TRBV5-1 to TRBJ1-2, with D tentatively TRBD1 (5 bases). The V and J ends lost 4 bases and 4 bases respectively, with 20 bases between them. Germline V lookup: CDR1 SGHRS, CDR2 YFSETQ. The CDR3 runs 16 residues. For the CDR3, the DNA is TGCGCCAGCAGCGCAGGATCTAGGGGCGTAAGCTATGGCTACACCTTC. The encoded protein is CASSAGSRGVSYGYTF.

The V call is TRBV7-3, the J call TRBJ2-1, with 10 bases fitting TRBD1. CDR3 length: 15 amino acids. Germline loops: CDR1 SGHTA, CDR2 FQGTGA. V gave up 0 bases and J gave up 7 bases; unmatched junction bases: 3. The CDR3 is CASSLTWDRGNEQFF. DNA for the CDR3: TGTGCCAGCAGCTTAACGTGGGACAGGGGTAATGAGCAGTTCTTC. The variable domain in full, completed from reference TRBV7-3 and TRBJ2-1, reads GAGVSQTPSNKVTEKGKYVELRCDPISGHTALYWYRQSLGQGPEFLIYFQGTGAADDSGLPNDRFFAVRPEGSVSTLKIQRTERGDSAVYLCASSLTWDRGNEQFFGPGTRLTVL.

The CDR3 DNA reads as TGTGCCAGCAGTGTGGGGGATAGAGAGACCCAGTACTTC. Its translation is CASSVGDRETQYF. The chain joins TRBV28 to TRBJ2-5, with D perhaps TRBD1 or TRBD2 (5 bases each). This CDR3 spans 13 amino acids. Looked up from germline, CDR1 is MDHEN and CDR2 is SYDVKM. V gave up 5 bases and J gave up 4 bases, with 11 bases separating them.

In nucleotides, the CDR3 is TGTGCCAGCAGTGAGAGCTCCTACAATGAGCAGTTCTTC. Translated: CASSESSYNEQFF. The rearrangement links TRBV6-6 to TRBJ2-1; D is unresolved. CDR3 length: 13 residues. The germline gives CDR1 MNHNY, CDR2 SVGAGI (reference sequence). V gave up 5 bases and J gave up 0 bases, with 5 bases separating them.